The 15 T cell receptor beta chains below come from one sample, sequenced in a study of blood T cells in healthy people across ages. A second roughly 6 to 12 cycle PCR used barcoded and J-beta primers. MiXCR, run by TCRdb on the 5' RACE reads, gives a single entry per CDR3 protein. The sample has 1.6 million or so distinct CDR3 sequences, 30% to 35% seen once. The specimen sequenced was blood. The receptors were sampled from a woman aged 25-40 years in good health.

J is TRBJ2-5 and V is TRBV18; 9 positions match TRBD1. V was clipped by 4 bases and J by 5 bases; unmatched bases: 11. This CDR3 is built from 16 residues. Germline V gives CDR1 KGHSH, CDR2 LQKENI. The CDR3 DNA reads TGTGCCAGCTCACTATCCGGGACAGGGCTGGCGGAGACCCAGTACTTC. This gives the protein CASSLSGTGLAETQYF.

There are many counts of this clonotype. The V call is TRBV5-1, the J call TRBJ2-1; 7 positions match TRBD2. Germline V gives CDR1 SGHRS, CDR2 YFSETQ. The J segment lost 4 bases and the V segment lost 0 bases, leaving 4 bases of the junction unmatched. The CDR3 length is 15 residues. CDR3 amino acids: CASSLVASGYNEQFF. The DNA of the CDR3 is TGCGCCAGCAGCTTGGTGGCTAGCGGTTACAATGAGCAGTTCTTC.

DNA for the CDR3: TGCGCCAGCAGCTTGAGTGGGGCCGAGGCTGGCTACACCTTC. As protein: CASSLSGAEAGYTF. The V gene is TRBV5-1, the J gene TRBJ1-2; D may be TRBD1 (5 bases). CDR1 SGHRS and CDR2 YFSETQ come from the germline V gene. The V gene lost 1 base and the J gene lost 7 bases, with 14 bases spanning the gap. The CDR3 extends over 14 amino acids.

The chain uses TRBV5-1 and TRBJ2-1; the match to TRBD2 covers 8 bases. V shed 4 bases, J shed 5 bases, and the junction held 11 bases outside the gene matches. The CDR3 is 16 residues long. The germline CDR1 and CDR2 sequences are SGHRS and YFSETQ. The CDR3 DNA reads TGCGCCAGCAGCCCTTTGGCGGGAGGATCCCACAATGAGCAGTTCTTC. It yields the protein CASSPLAGGSHNEQFF.

The gene calls are TRBV10-2 and TRBJ1-1, with a tentative D call TRBD1 (6 bases). The CDR3 loop spans 16 amino acids. V dropped 4 bases and J dropped 8 bases, with 23 bases sitting between them. Germline V gene lookup returns CDR1 WSHSY and CDR2 SAAADI. The CDR3 region has the DNA TGCGCCAGCAGTGGCGATCGGGGGGCGACTCGCGACGAAGCTTTCTTT. Translation: CASSGDRGATRDEAFF.

In its sample, this clonotype was seen a few times. The genes are TRBV4-2 and TRBJ2-7, with D possibly matching TRBD2 (6 bases). The CDR3 is made up of 16 amino acids. CDR1 is LGHNA, CDR2 YNFKEQ, per germline. V lost 0 bases to trimming and J lost 6 bases, with 18 bases between them. The CDR3, as DNA: TGTGCCAGCAGCCAAGATCAGGACTACCCCTTCACCGAGCAGTACTTC. Protein: CASSQDQDYPFTEQYF.

The chain carries TRBV5-1 and TRBJ1-1; D remains unclear. The germline V and J ends were trimmed by 7 bases and 0 bases, with 13 bases remaining between them. The germline V gene has CDR1 SGHRS and CDR2 YFSETQ. This CDR3 comprises 14 residues. In nucleotides, the CDR3 is TGCGCCAGCCTCGACACTAGCCTGAACACTGAAGCTTTCTTT. The encoded protein is CASLDTSLNTEAFF.

This clonotype has a handful of counts. The V call is TRBV2, the J call TRBJ2-6; 9 nucleotides align to TRBD2. The V segment lost 6 bases and the J segment 2 bases; nucleotides outside the gene matches: 11. CDR1 is SNHLY, CDR2 FYNNEI, per germline. CDR3 length equals 18 residues. The CDR3 nucleotides read TGTGCCAGCAGGGCCGCGACTAGCGGACCTACTGGGGCCAACGTCCTGACTTTC. Protein: CASRAATSGPTGANVLTF.

Remarks on this clonotype: The junction departs from germline at one end; a sequencing error may be responsible. This chain joins TRBV5-6 and TRBJ2-1; no clear D. CDR3 length equals 15 residues. Looked up from germline, CDR1 is SGHDT and CDR2 is YYEEEE. The CDR3 region is CASSLVSGKRGEQSF. DNA of the CDR3: TGTGCCAGCAGCTTGGTATCAGGAAAGAGAGGTGAGCAGTCCTTC.

Only a few counts were recorded for this clonotype. CDR3 amino acids: CATQGGEQYF. The DNA for the CDR3 is TGTGCCACCCAAGGCGGCGAGCAGTACTTC. This chain connects TRBV28 to TRBJ2-5; D ambiguous. The assigned J gene may be wrong: the sequence end matches TRBJ2-7 better. The CDR3 spans 10 residues. The germline V gene encodes CDR1 MDHEN and CDR2 SYDVKM.

This chain uses TRBV6-1 with TRBJ1-6; 11 positions agree with TRBD1. In germline, CDR1 is MNHNS, CDR2 SASEGT. The V gene end was trimmed by 6 bases and the J gene end by 10 bases; junction bases not matched to a gene: 17. CDR3 length: 18 residues. The CDR3 is CASRRGQGVAYDLSPLHF. CDR3 in DNA: TGTGCCAGCAGGCGGGGACAGGGGGTGGCTTACGATCTCTCACCCCTCCACTTT.

The V and J genes are TRBV10-3 and TRBJ1-2; no clear D. Trimming removed 3 bases from V and 7 bases from J, with 9 bases in between. The CDR3 has 12 amino acids. Germline lookup yields CDR1 ENHRY and CDR2 SYGVKD. DNA for the CDR3: TGTGCCATCAGTGATCTCTCTAGTGGCTACACCTTC. The encoded protein is CAISDLSSGYTF.

This chain uses TRBV2 with TRBJ2-1, with TRBD2 matching 10 bases. The CDR3 loop spans 15 amino acids. Germline CDR1 SNHLY, CDR2 FYNNEI. Germline trimming cut 6 bases from V and 8 bases from J; bases unmatched to any gene: 10. As DNA, the CDR3 is TGTGCCAGCAGCCCGGATCTAGCGGGGGCGCATGAGCAGTTCTTC. This translates into CASSPDLAGAHEQFF.

This clonotype has more than one count but fewer than ten. The CDR3 loop is CATKGQGEFYEQYF. The DNA of the CDR3 is TGTGCCACCAAAGGACAGGGCGAATTCTACGAGCAGTACTTC. This chain links TRBV28 with TRBJ2-7; 8 nucleotides agree with TRBD1. Unmatched junction bases numbered 11, after V lost 10 bases and J lost 3 bases. CDR1 and CDR2 from the germline V gene are MDHEN and SYDVKM. The CDR3 contains 14 residues.

In DNA form, the CDR3 reads TGTGCCATCAGGGACTCCGACCCGGGGACCCAGTTCTTC. Translation gives CAIRDSDPGTQFF. This chain uses TRBV10-3 with TRBJ2-1; the D gene could be TRBD1 or TRBD2 (5 bases each). V was cut by 6 bases and J by 13 bases, with 19 bases left in between. The CDR3 spans 13 residues. In germline, CDR1 is ENHRY, CDR2 SYGVKD.